This passage covers 7 T cell receptor beta chains from one sample sequenced in a study of T cells in Graves' hyperthyroidism and ophthalmopathy. TCR beta CDR3 region amplification was performed from RNA transcripts. A first-round RT-PCR of the TCR CDR3 used the HTBI primer set. MiXCR, run by TCRdb on the multiplex PCR reads, gives a single entry per CDR3 protein. This sample has fewer than 350,000 distinct CDR3 sequences, with around a sixth found just once. Sequenced: blood. The receptors come from a woman in her 40s with Graves' ophthalmopathy.

This clonotype has a count of ten or more. The chain is built from TRBV7-2 and TRBJ2-1, with 8 bases fitting TRBD2. V lost 4 bases to trimming and J lost 3 bases; unmatched junction nucleotides: 11. The CDR3 contains 17 residues. Germline V gives CDR1 SGHTA, CDR2 FQGNSA. The CDR3 bases are TGTGCCAGCAGCTCCAGAGACAGCGGGAGATACTACAATGAGCAGTTCTTC. Translation gives CASSSRDSGRYYNEQFF. The full variable domain, its missing parts supplied by reference TRBV7-2 and TRBJ2-1, is GAGVSQSPSNKVTEKGKDVELRCDPISGHTALYWYRQSLGQGLEFLIYFQGNSAPDKSGLPSDRFSAERTGGSVSTLTIQRTQQEDSAVYLCASSSRDSGRYYNEQFFGPGTRLTVL.

The CDR3: CASSLGRTGGPNTEAFF. The CDR3 region has the DNA TGTGCCAGCAGTTTAGGGCGGACAGGGGGTCCGAACACTGAAGCTTTCTTT. V is TRBV12-3 or TRBV12-4 and J is TRBJ1-1; 10 nucleotides line up with TRBD1. CDR3 length: 17 residues. Trimming at V came to 1 base and at J to 1 base, leaving 6 bases not matched to a gene.

This clonotype was seen repeatedly, ten times or more. J is TRBJ2-5 and V is TRBV10-1; no definite D call. CDR1 WNHNN and CDR2 SYGVQD come from the germline V gene (reference sequence). V was trimmed by 3 bases and J by 2 bases, leaving 13 bases between them. This CDR3 region has 15 residues. The CDR3 region is CASSDGREPQETQYF. Here the CDR3 DNA reads TGCGCCAGCAGTGACGGTAGAGAGCCTCAAGAGACCCAGTACTTC.

This clonotype appeared many times. The CDR3 reads CATSRDRMLSGYTF. The CDR3 DNA follows: TGTGCCACCAGCAGAGATCGAATGTTGAGCGGCTACACCTTC. V is TRBV15 and J is TRBJ1-2, with D uncertain. Trimming removed 0 bases at V and 8 bases at J, with 13 bases between. The germline gives CDR1 LNHNV, CDR2 YYDKDF (reference sequence). The CDR3 has 14 amino acids.

Many counts were recorded for this clonotype. The V and J genes are TRBV12-3 or TRBV12-4 and TRBJ2-7, with D uncertain. Trimming cost V 3 bases and J 6 bases, with 9 bases left between them. This CDR3 has 12 residues. The CDR3 nucleotides read TGTGCCAGCAGTTTGTCTGGTCTCGAGCAGTACTTC. Its translation is CASSLSGLEQYF.

This clonotype was counted ten times or more. V and J are TRBV20-1 and TRBJ2-7, with no clear D. From germline, CDR1 is DFQATT and CDR2 SNEGSKA (reference sequence). This CDR3 spans 14 amino acids. V dropped 6 bases and J dropped 3 bases, with 18 bases sitting between them. CDR3 sequence (DNA): TGCAGTGCCCGGAAACTCTTACTCGTCTACGAGCAGTACTTC. Translating it yields CSARKLLLVYEQYF.

This clonotype was detected many times. The rearrangement uses TRBV19 and TRBJ1-1, with 9 nucleotides matching TRBD1. The CDR3 runs to 13 residues. The V gene end was trimmed by 5 bases and the J gene end by 8 bases; junction bases not matched to a gene: 6. CDR1 is LNHDA and CDR2 is SQIVND in the germline V gene (reference sequence). The CDR3, as DNA: TGTGCCAGTAGTGTGGACGGGACAGGGGAAGCTTTCTTT. Its protein product is CASSVDGTGEAFF. The full variable domain, with the rest looked up from reference TRBV19 and TRBJ1-1, is DGGITQSPKYLFRKEGQNVTLSCEQNLNHDAMYWYRQDPGQGLRLIYYSQIVNDFQKGDIAEGYSVSREKKESFPLTVTSAQKNPTAFYLCASSVDGTGEAFFGQGTRLTVV.